The 29 T cell receptor beta chains reported below all come from one sample, sequenced in a study of T cells after yellow fever vaccination. TCRdb analysed the 5' RACE reads with MiXCR anew, one entry per CDR3 protein. Of hundreds of thousands of distinct CDR3 sequences in the sample, around 13% were seen once. The material sequenced was CD4+ T cells sorted from PBMCs, taken 15 days after the yellow fever booster vaccination. The receptors come from a man in his late teens or twenties who received the YFV17D yellow fever vaccine.

This clonotype has only a few counts. This CDR3 is CASSQYRGLDTGELFF. CDR3 coding DNA: TGTGCCAGCAGCCAGTACAGGGGGCTGGACACCGGGGAGCTGTTTTTT. The gene calls are TRBV4-2 and TRBJ2-2, with 9 bases aligning to TRBD1. The germline gives CDR1 LGHNA, CDR2 YNFKEQ. This CDR3 contains 16 residues. V shed 3 bases, J shed 3 bases, and the junction held 5 bases outside the gene matches.

This clonotype was observed many times. This sequence joins TRBV4-2 and TRBJ2-3; D may be TRBD1 or TRBD2 (6 bases each). V dropped 10 bases and J dropped 5 bases, with 25 bases sitting between them. The CDR3 loop spans 16 amino acids. Germline CDR1 and CDR2: LGHNA and YNFKEQ. The CDR3 is CATSDPTGAWGDTQYF. The CDR3 region has the DNA TGTGCCACCTCAGACCCGACGGGGGCCTGGGGAGATACGCAGTATTTT.

The chain has TRBV6-5 and TRBJ2-7; D call uncertain. Germline V gives CDR1 MNHEY, CDR2 SVGAGI. The CDR3 length is 12 residues. V lost 11 bases and J 5 bases, leaving 16 bases between the germline ends. The CDR3 sequence: CASRGFLNEQYV. The CDR3 DNA reads TGTGCCTCACGTGGATTTTTAAACGAGCAGTACGTC.

This clonotype showed up just a few times. The genes are TRBV4-1 and TRBJ2-1, with 10 bases aligning to TRBD1. CDR3 size: 16 residues. Trimming at V came to 3 bases and at J to 15 bases, leaving 17 bases not matched to a gene. Germline lookup yields CDR1 MGHRA and CDR2 YSYEKL. The DNA of the CDR3 is TGCGCCAGCAGCCACCTGGGACAGGGGAAGGATAGGACTCGGTTCTTC. Amino acids: CASSHLGQGKDRTRFF.

V gene TRBV7-9 combines with J gene TRBJ1-4, with TRBD1 matching over 12 bases. The CDR3 runs 16 residues. Germline CDR1 and CDR2: SEHNR and FQNEAQ (reference sequence). The V and J ends lost 5 bases and 8 bases, in that order; junction bases with no gene match: 9. DNA for the CDR3: TGTGCCAGCAGCGGCGGGGACAGGGGGCTTAGAGAAAAACTGTTTTTT. It yields the protein CASSGGDRGLREKLFF.

This clonotype appeared many times. Germline and junction disagree at one end, which may indicate a read error. The chain couples TRBV7-7 to TRBJ1-1; D remains ambiguous. The CDR3 contains 13 residues. Germline-derived CDR1 and CDR2 are SSHAT and FNYEAQ (reference sequence). This CDR3 reads CASSQDSNTEAFF. CDR3 sequence (DNA): TGTGCTAGCAGCCAGGACTCGAACACTGAAGCTTTCTTT.

This clonotype was found many times. The chain links TRBV5-1 to TRBJ2-5; 9 positions agree with TRBD2. The trim removed 0 bases at V and 5 bases at J, leaving 8 bases unmatched. The CDR3 sequence is 16 residues long. Germline loops: CDR1 SGHRS, CDR2 YFSETQ. The CDR3 DNA reads TGCGCCAGCAGCTTGGAGGGAGCTAGCGGGGCCGAGACCCAGTACTTC. Protein sequence: CASSLEGASGAETQYF.

The gene calls are TRBV5-1 and TRBJ2-1; D gene uncertain. The CDR3 is made up of 15 amino acids. V gave up 4 bases and J gave up 4 bases, with 15 bases separating them. Germline CDR1 is SGHRS and CDR2 is YFSETQ. CDR3 sequence (DNA): TGCGCCAGCAGCGACCCTAGATCGGGTTACAATGAGCAGTTCTTC. Protein sequence: CASSDPRSGYNEQFF.

This clonotype was seen many times. V is TRBV20-1 and J is TRBJ2-3; the D is unclear. Trimming took off 6 bases at V and 3 bases at J, with 13 bases between the two ends. Per the germline V gene, CDR1 is DFQATT and CDR2 is SNEGSKA (reference sequence). This CDR3 has 13 amino acids. CDR3: CSAPNTRTDTQYF. CDR3 DNA sequence: TGCAGTGCCCCGAATACCCGTACAGATACGCAGTATTTT.

The rearrangement joins TRBV20-1 to TRBJ1-6; no clear D. The CDR3 runs to 17 residues. Germline lookup yields CDR1 DFQATT and CDR2 SNEGSKA (reference sequence). V lost 0 bases, J lost 0 bases, and 12 bases lay in between. CDR3 bases: TGCAGTGCTAGAGAACGTGGCAGGAGCTCCTATAATTCACCCCTCCACTTT. Translation gives CSARERGRSSYNSPLHF.

This clonotype was counted between two and nine times. The chain couples TRBV15 to TRBJ1-2; unclear D gene. Germline CDR1 and CDR2: LNHNV and YYDKDF (reference sequence). Trimming took off 5 bases at V and 5 bases at J, with 12 bases between the two ends. The CDR3 runs to 13 residues. In DNA, the CDR3 is TGTGCCACCAGCCGCGACGTAATTTATGGCTACACCTTC. Its protein is CATSRDVIYGYTF.

This clonotype was counted ten times or more. The chain is built from TRBV11-2 and TRBJ2-2; D uncertain. Germline assignment: CDR1 SGHAT and CDR2 FQNNGV. CDR3 length: 15 residues. The V and J ends lost 0 bases and 2 bases respectively, with 7 bases between them. The CDR3 sequence: CASSLEGSNTGELFF. As DNA, the CDR3 is TGTGCCAGCAGCTTAGAGGGGTCTAACACCGGGGAGCTGTTTTTT. The variable domain in full, with the rest retrieved from reference TRBV11-2 and TRBJ2-2, is EAGVAQSPRYKIIEKRQSVAFWCNPISGHATLYWYQQILGQGPKLLIQFQNNGVVDDSQLPKDRFSAERLKGVDSTLKIQPAKLEDSAVYLCASSLEGSNTGELFFGEGSRLTVL.

The gene calls are TRBV4-3 and TRBJ1-2; TRBD1 is a possible D gene (6 bases). V shed 2 bases and J shed 8 bases, with 18 bases lying between them. Per the germline V gene, CDR1 is LGHNA and CDR2 is YSLEER. CDR3 length: 15 amino acids. The chain's CDR3 is CASSQLLQGTGGYTF. CDR3 nucleotide sequence: TGCGCCAGCAGCCAACTCCTCCAGGGGACGGGCGGCTACACCTTC.

The chain links TRBV9 to TRBJ1-2, with unresolved D. Between the trimmed V and J ends, which lost 4 bases and 8 bases, there was a span of 15 bases. CDR1 is SGDLS and CDR2 is YYNGEE in the germline V gene. This CDR3 contains 13 residues. In nucleotides, the CDR3 is TGTGCCAGCAGCATCAGCGGAGGGTTCGGCTACACCTTC. Its translation: CASSISGGFGYTF.

The chain recombines TRBV28 with TRBJ1-1, with D unresolved. CDR3 size: 15 residues. Germline V gene lookup returns CDR1 MDHEN and CDR2 SYDVKM. Trimming cost V 7 bases and J 5 bases, with 20 bases left between them. The CDR3 loop reads CASTSPGRSETEAFF. The CDR3 nucleotides are TGTGCCAGCACCTCTCCGGGCAGATCCGAAACTGAAGCTTTCTTT.

This clonotype was detected a few times. The chain carries TRBV27 and TRBJ2-5; 8 positions agree with TRBD2. The CDR3 runs 15 residues. The J segment lost 1 base and the V segment lost 2 bases, leaving 3 bases of the junction unmatched. Germline CDR1 reads MNHEY; CDR2 reads SMNVEV (reference sequence). The CDR3: CASSLGGGTQETQYF. DNA of the CDR3: TGTGCCAGCAGTTTAGGCGGGGGGACCCAAGAGACCCAGTACTTC.

The chain combines TRBV7-9 with TRBJ2-7; 8 positions match TRBD1. V shed 3 bases and J 6 bases; nucleotides not matched to a gene: 1. The CDR3 is made up of 12 amino acids. CDR1 and CDR2 from the germline V gene are SEHNR and FQNEAQ (reference sequence). CDR3 sequence: CASSFGTGEQYV. The CDR3 DNA reads TGTGCCAGCAGCTTCGGGACAGGCGAGCAGTACGTC.

This clonotype was found a few times. The chain uses TRBV6-2 or TRBV6-3 and TRBJ2-7, with D perhaps matching TRBD1 (6 bases). Germline V gene lookup returns CDR1 MNHEY and CDR2 SVGEGT. Trimming removed 6 bases from V and 7 bases from J, with 19 bases in between. CDR3 length: 14 amino acids. CDR3 amino acids: CASSRRGSLGEQYV. The DNA of the CDR3 is TGTGCCAGCAGCCGCAGGGGTTCCCTTGGAGAGCAGTACGTC.

This rearrangement joins TRBV9 to TRBJ2-1; D may be TRBD2 (7 bases). CDR1 is SGDLS, CDR2 YYNGEE, per germline. This CDR3 spans 15 amino acids. V was shortened by 3 bases and J by 6 bases, with 16 bases between the two germline ends. CDR3 nucleotide sequence: TGTGCCAGCAGCGCCATAGGGGGGGCCGTCAATGAGCAGTTCTTC. It yields the protein CASSAIGGAVNEQFF.

This clonotype has more than one count but fewer than ten. The J gene is TRBJ2-1, the V gene TRBV20-1; maybe TRBD1 (6 bases). CDR3 length: 15 amino acids. Looked up from germline, CDR1 is DFQATT and CDR2 is SNEGSKA (reference sequence). The V and J ends lost 5 bases and 0 bases respectively, with 14 bases between them. DNA for the CDR3: TGCAGTGCTCCTAGGGGGTCTAGCTCCTACAATGAGCAGTTCTTC. Amino acids: CSAPRGSSSYNEQFF.

Ten or more counts support this clonotype. V gene TRBV7-2 combines with J gene TRBJ2-7, with no clear D. This CDR3 is built from 12 residues. V was clipped by 3 bases and J by 6 bases, with 9 bases between them. Germline V lookup: CDR1 SGHTA, CDR2 FQGNSA. This CDR3 is CASSLNGPEQYF. The CDR3 DNA reads as TGTGCCAGCAGCTTGAATGGGCCCGAGCAGTACTTC.

Only a few counts were recorded for this clonotype. The J gene is TRBJ2-1, the V gene TRBV5-1, with 12 bases that match TRBD1. The length of the CDR3 is 13 residues. The trim removed 7 bases at V and 6 bases at J, leaving 2 bases unmatched. CDR1 and CDR2 (germline): SGHRS, YFSETQ. CDR3 sequence: CASGTGGGNEQFF. The CDR3 DNA reads as TGCGCCAGCGGGACAGGGGGCGGCAATGAGCAGTTCTTC.

The chain recombines TRBV7-2 with TRBJ2-1; 9 positions agree with TRBD2. The CDR3 runs to 14 residues. Losses at the gene ends were 5 bases for V and 8 bases for J; bases not matched to a gene: 7. CDR1 and CDR2 from the germline V gene are SGHTA and FQGNSA. CDR3 protein: CASSPAAGGHEQFF. The CDR3 nucleotides are TGTGCCAGCAGCCCGGCGGCGGGGGGGCATGAGCAGTTCTTC.

The chain is built from TRBV3-1 and TRBJ1-1; D gene ambiguous. Germline assignment: CDR1 LGHDT and CDR2 YNNKEL (reference sequence). Trimming removed 1 base at V and 3 bases at J, with 9 bases between. The CDR3 loop spans 14 amino acids. CDR3 DNA sequence: TGTGCCAGCAGCCAAGTCGGGCAGGACACTGAAGCTTTCTTT. Residues: CASSQVGQDTEAFF.

This chain links TRBV6-1 with TRBJ2-2, with 11 bases fitting TRBD1. Germline V gene lookup returns CDR1 MNHNS and CDR2 SASEGT. There are 15 residues in the CDR3. The V segment lost 10 bases and the J segment 5 bases; nucleotides outside the gene matches: 9. Here the CDR3 reads CATESGQGVTGELFF. CDR3 nucleotide sequence: TGTGCCACCGAGTCGGGACAGGGGGTTACCGGGGAGCTGTTTTTT.

This clonotype appeared a few times. The genes are TRBV28 and TRBJ1-2, with D possibly being TRBD1 (5 bases). Trimming left V 6 bases short and J 4 bases short, with 9 bases between. Germline lookup yields CDR1 MDHEN and CDR2 SYDVKM. The CDR3 length is 12 residues. In nucleotides, the CDR3 is TGTGCCAGCAGCCGGGGACTCTATGGCTACACCTTC. It codes for CASSRGLYGYTF.

This clonotype has a handful of counts. The chain carries TRBV10-3 and TRBJ2-5; D is unresolved. Deletions cut 0 bases from V and 0 bases from J, with 8 bases between. Germline V lookup: CDR1 ENHRY, CDR2 SYGVKD. The CDR3 sequence is 15 residues long. CDR3 amino acids: CAISESTSDQETQYF. The CDR3 nucleotides are TGTGCCATCAGTGAGTCGACCAGCGACCAAGAGACCCAGTACTTC.

V is TRBV10-3 and J is TRBJ1-1, with 7 bases fitting TRBD1. Germline trimming cut 3 bases from V and 1 base from J; bases unmatched to any gene: 2. Germline CDR1 and CDR2: ENHRY and SYGVKD. The CDR3 runs to 14 residues. This CDR3 reads CAISEGQENTEAFF. CDR3 nucleotide sequence: TGTGCCATCAGTGAAGGACAGGAGAACACTGAAGCTTTCTTT.

This clonotype was detected only a few times. This sequence joins TRBV24-1 and TRBJ2-1; D is uncertain. This CDR3 region has 13 residues. The germline V gene encodes CDR1 KGHDR and CDR2 SFDVKD. V was shortened by 3 bases and J by 6 bases, with 8 bases between the two germline ends. The CDR3, as DNA: TGTGCCACCAGTGATAGGGCTCTCAATGAGCAGTTCTTC. Translating it yields CATSDRALNEQFF.